This section outlines one T cell receptor beta chain sequence together with its context. Germline-derived CDR1 and CDR2 are SQVTM and ANQGSEA. The length of the CDR3 is 10 residues. Trimming removed 5 bases at V and 2 bases at J, with 3 bases between. Unique molecular identifiers were used to barcode this TCRbeta library. Via MiXCR, TCRdb re-called the PCR reads, giving one row per CDR3 protein. The repertoire has about 540,000 distinct CDR3 sequences, around 20% of them found once; the top ten carry over 3%. These data originate in a study of T-cell reconstitution after alpha-beta-depleted transplantation in children.

This specimen consisted of PBMCs from the stem cell graft donor, obtained from the stem cell graft. The TCR comes from a human donor who donated a stem cell graft to a child with acute lymphoblastic leukemia. This chain uses TRBV29-1 with TRBJ2-5, with D uncertain. Here the CDR3 reads CSVLQETQYF. DNA of the CDR3: TGCAGCGTTTTACAAGAGACCCAGTACTTC.